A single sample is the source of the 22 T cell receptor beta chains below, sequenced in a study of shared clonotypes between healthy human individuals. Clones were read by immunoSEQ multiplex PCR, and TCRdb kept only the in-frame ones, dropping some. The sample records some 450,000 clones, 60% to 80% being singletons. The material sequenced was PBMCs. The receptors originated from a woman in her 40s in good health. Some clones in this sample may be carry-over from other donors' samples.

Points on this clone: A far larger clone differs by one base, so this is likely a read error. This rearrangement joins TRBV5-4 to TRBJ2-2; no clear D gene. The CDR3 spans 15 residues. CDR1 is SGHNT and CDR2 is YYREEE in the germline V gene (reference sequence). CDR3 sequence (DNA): TGTGCCAGCGGCTTTTCCAGAGCGAACACCGGGGAGCTGTTTTTT. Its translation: CASGFSRANTGELFF.

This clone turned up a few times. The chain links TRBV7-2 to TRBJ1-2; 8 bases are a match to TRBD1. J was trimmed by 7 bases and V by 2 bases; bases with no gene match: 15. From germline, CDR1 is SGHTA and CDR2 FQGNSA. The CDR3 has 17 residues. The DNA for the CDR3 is TGTGCCAGCAGCTTACGTGTGATAGGGGCAGGGGGCCGTGGCTACACCTTC. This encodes CASSLRVIGAGGRGYTF.

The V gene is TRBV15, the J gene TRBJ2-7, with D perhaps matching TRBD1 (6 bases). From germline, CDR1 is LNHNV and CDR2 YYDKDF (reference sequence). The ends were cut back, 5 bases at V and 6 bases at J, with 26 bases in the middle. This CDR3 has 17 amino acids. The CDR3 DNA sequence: TGTGCCACCAGCGACCAAGAGGTCAGGGGCCTCCCCGGCGAGCAGTACTTC. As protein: CATSDQEVRGLPGEQYF.

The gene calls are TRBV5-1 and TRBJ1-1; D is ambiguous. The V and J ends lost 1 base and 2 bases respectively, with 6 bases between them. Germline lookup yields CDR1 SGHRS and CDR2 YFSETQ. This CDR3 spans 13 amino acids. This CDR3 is CASSLQSNTEAFF. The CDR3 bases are TGCGCCAGCAGCTTGCAGTCAAACACTGAAGCTTTCTTT.

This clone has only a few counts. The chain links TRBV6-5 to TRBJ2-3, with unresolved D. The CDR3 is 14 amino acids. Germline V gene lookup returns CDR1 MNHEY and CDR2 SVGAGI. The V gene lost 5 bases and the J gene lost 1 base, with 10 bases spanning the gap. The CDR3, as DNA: TGTGCCAGCAGTAGAGATGTGGGCACAGATACGCAGTATTTT. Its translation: CASSRDVGTDTQYF.

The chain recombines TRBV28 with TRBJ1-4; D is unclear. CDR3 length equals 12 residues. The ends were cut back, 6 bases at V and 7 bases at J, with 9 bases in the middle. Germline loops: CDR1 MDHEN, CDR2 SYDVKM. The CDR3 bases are TGTGCCAGCAGGGGTGCGTTTGAAAAACTGTTTTTT. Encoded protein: CASRGAFEKLFF.

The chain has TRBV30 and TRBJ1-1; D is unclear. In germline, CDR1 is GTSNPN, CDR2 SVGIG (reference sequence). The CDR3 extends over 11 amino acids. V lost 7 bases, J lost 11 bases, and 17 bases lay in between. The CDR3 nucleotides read TGTGCCTCTCGTACGGTTTTAGGTGCTTTCTTT. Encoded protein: CASRTVLGAFF.

The CDR3, as DNA: TGTGCCTGGACCCGCGGACTAGCGGGACTAGAGACCCAGTACTTC. It codes for CAWTRGLAGLETQYF. The V and J genes are TRBV30 and TRBJ2-5; TRBD2 matches 12 bases. This CDR3 is built from 15 residues. The J segment lost 4 bases and the V segment lost 4 bases, leaving 7 bases of the junction unmatched. Germline V gene data show CDR1 as GTSNPN and CDR2 as SVGIG (reference sequence).

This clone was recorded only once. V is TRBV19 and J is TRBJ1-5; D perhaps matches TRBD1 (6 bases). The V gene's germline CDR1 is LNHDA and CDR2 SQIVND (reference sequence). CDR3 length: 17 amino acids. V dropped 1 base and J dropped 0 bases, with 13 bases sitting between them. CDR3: CASSIGTYRVSNQPQHF. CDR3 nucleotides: TGTGCCAGTAGTATAGGGACCTACAGGGTTAGCAATCAGCCCCAGCATTTT.

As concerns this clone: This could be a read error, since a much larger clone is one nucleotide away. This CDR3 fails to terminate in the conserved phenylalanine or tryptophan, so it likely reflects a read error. In DNA, the CDR3 is TGTGCCACCCACGGGGATAGCAATCAGCCCCAGCATCTT. This encodes CATHGDSNQPQHL. This rearrangement joins TRBV10-3 to TRBJ1-5; D unresolved. The CDR3 runs to 13 residues. V lost 10 bases, J lost 0 bases, and 10 bases lay in between. The V gene's germline CDR1 is ENHRY and CDR2 SYGVKD.

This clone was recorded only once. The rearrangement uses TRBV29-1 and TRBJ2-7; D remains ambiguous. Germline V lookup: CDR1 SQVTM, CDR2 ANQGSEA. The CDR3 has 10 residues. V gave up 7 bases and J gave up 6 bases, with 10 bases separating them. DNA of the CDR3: TGCAGCGCCCAAGGCCCCGAGCAGTACTTC. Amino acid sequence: CSAQGPEQYF.

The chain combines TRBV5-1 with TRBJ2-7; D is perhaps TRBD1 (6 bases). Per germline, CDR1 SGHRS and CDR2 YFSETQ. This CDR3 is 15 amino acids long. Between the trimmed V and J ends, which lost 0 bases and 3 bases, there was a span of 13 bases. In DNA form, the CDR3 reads TGCGCCAGCAGCTTGGCCAGCCAGGGGTACTACGAGCAGTACTTC. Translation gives CASSLASQGYYEQYF.

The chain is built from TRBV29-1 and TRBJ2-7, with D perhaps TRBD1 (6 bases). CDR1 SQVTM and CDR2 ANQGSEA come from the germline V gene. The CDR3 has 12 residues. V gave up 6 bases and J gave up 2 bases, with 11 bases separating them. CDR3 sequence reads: CSVRTATYEQYF. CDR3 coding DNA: TGCAGCGTCCGGACAGCGACCTACGAGCAGTACTTC.

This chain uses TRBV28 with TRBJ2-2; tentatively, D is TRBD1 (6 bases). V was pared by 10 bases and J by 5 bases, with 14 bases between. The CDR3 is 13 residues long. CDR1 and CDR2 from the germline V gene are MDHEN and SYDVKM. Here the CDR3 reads CANLDRTTGELFF. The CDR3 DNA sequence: TGTGCCAATTTAGACAGGACGACCGGGGAGCTGTTTTTT.

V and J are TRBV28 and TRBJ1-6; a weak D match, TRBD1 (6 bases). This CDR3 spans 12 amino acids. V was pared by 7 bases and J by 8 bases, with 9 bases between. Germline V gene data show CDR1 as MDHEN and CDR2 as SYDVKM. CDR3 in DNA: TGTGCCAGCAAGGACAGCCATTCACCCCTCCACTTT. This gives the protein CASKDSHSPLHF.

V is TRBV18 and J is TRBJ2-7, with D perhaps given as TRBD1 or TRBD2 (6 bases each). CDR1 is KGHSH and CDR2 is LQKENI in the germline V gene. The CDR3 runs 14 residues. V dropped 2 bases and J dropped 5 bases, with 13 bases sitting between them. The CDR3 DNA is TGTGCCAGCTCACCATACGGGGGCAGAGACGAGCAGTACTTC. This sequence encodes CASSPYGGRDEQYF.

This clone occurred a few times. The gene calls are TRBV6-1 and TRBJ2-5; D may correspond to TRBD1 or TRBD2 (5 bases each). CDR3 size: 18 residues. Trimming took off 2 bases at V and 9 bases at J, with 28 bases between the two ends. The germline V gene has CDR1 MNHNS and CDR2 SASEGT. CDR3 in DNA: TGTGCCAGCAGTGAAAATGTGAGGGGACCTTTTAACCCGAATGCCCAGTACTTC. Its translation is CASSENVRGPFNPNAQYF.

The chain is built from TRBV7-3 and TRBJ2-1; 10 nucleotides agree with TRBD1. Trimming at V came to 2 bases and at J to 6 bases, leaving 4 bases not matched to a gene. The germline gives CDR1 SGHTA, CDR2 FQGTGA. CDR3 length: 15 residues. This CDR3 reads CASSLQTGGGNEQFF. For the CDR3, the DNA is TGTGCCAGCAGCTTACAGACAGGGGGCGGCAATGAGCAGTTCTTC.

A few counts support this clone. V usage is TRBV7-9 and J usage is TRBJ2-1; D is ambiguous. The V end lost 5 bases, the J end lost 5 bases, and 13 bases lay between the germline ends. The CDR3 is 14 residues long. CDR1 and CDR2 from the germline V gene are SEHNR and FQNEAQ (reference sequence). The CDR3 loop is CASSGLRADNEQFF. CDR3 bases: TGTGCCAGCAGCGGCCTACGAGCCGACAATGAGCAGTTCTTC.

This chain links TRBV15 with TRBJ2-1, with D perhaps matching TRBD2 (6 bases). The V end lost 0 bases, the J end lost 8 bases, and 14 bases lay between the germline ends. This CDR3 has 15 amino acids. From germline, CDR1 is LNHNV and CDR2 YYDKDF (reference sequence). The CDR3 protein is CATSRDLPSVHEQFF. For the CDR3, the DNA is TGTGCCACCAGCAGAGATCTCCCTAGCGTGCATGAGCAGTTCTTC.

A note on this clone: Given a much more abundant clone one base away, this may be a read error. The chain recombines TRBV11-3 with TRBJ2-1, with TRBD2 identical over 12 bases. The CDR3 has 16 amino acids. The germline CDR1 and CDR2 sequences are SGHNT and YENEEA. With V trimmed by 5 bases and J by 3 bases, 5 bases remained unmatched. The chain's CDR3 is CASSLSTSGSYNEQFF. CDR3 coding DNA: TGTGCCAGCAGCCTCTCGACTAGCGGGAGCTACAATGAGCAGTTCTTC.

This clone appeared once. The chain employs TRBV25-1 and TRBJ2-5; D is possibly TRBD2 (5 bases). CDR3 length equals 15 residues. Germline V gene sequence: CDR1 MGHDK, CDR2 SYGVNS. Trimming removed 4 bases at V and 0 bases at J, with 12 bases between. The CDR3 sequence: CASSAPDWYQETQYF. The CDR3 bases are TGTGCCAGCAGTGCGCCGGACTGGTACCAAGAGACCCAGTACTTC.